Shown below are 18 T cell receptor beta chains from a single sample sequenced in a study of blood T cell repertoires in COVID-19. The protocol was immunoSEQ multiplex PCR, while the TCRdb copy is restricted to in-frame clones and leaves out a portion. The sample contains a few hundred thousand clones, approximately 84% of which appear only once. The sequenced sample consisted of peripheral blood. The origin of the receptors is a man in his forties or fifties who had recovered from COVID-19.

This chain uses TRBV28 with TRBJ2-5; D unclear. The germline V gene encodes CDR1 MDHEN and CDR2 SYDVKM. This CDR3 is 13 amino acids long. Trimming took off 7 bases at V and 5 bases at J, with 14 bases between the two ends. DNA for the CDR3: TGTGCCAGCACCTACTCCCAACAGGAGACCCAGTACTTC. This codes for CASTYSQQETQYF.

This clone was detected only a few times. This chain links TRBV6-5 with TRBJ1-1; D unresolved. The V end lost 5 bases, the J end lost 0 bases, and 7 bases lay between the germline ends. The germline V gene has CDR1 MNHEY and CDR2 SVGAGI. The CDR3 is 13 amino acids. The CDR3 nucleotides read TGTGCCAGCAGTACAGAGATGAACACTGAAGCTTTCTTT. It yields the protein CASSTEMNTEAFF.

This clone was observed once. The chain couples TRBV18 to TRBJ2-5, with 12 bases fitting TRBD2. The germline V gene has CDR1 KGHSH and CDR2 LQKENI. CDR3 length: 18 amino acids. Germline trimming cut 3 bases from V and 3 bases from J; bases unmatched to any gene: 11. The CDR3 nucleotides read TGTGCCAGCTCACCGCTACTTACACTAGCGGGAGGTAAAGAGACCCAGTACTTC. This gives the protein CASSPLLTLAGGKETQYF.

The V gene is TRBV7-9, the J gene TRBJ2-1; TRBD1 matches 9 bases. With 4 bases clipped from V and 5 bases from J, the junction kept 6 bases outside the gene matches. The CDR3 spans 15 residues. CDR1 and CDR2 (germline): SEHNR, FQNEAQ (reference sequence). As DNA, the CDR3 is TGTGCCAGCAGCTCCCCCGGGACAGGGAACAATGAGCAGTTCTTC. This sequence encodes CASSSPGTGNNEQFF.

This clone has a single count. V is TRBV19 and J is TRBJ2-7, with 7 bases matching TRBD1. Trimming at V came to 6 bases and at J to 2 bases, leaving 10 bases not matched to a gene. Germline lookup yields CDR1 LNHDA and CDR2 SQIVND (reference sequence). The CDR3 extends over 15 amino acids. This chain's CDR3 is CASSPTGQVTYEQYF. CDR3 DNA sequence: TGTGCCAGTAGCCCCACAGGACAGGTAACCTACGAGCAGTACTTC. The full variable domain, in which reference TRBV19 and TRBJ2-7 provide the parts outside the CDR3, is DGGITQSPKYLFRKEGQNVTLSCEQNLNHDAMYWYRQDPGQGLRLIYYSQIVNDFQKGDIAEGYSVSREKKESFPLTVTSAQKNPTAFYLCASSPTGQVTYEQYFGPGTRLTVT.

The rearrangement joins TRBV27 to TRBJ2-7; the match to TRBD1 covers 7 bases. Trimming at V came to 7 bases and at J to 1 base, leaving 13 bases not matched to a gene. The CDR3 is 16 residues long. Germline V gene data show CDR1 as MNHEY and CDR2 as SMNVEV (reference sequence). The CDR3 bases are TGTGCCAGCACCTCCATGACAGGGTTCCGTTCCTACGAGCAGTACTTC. It codes for CASTSMTGFRSYEQYF.

The chain uses TRBV7-2 and TRBJ2-7, with TRBD2 identical over 8 bases. V trimming: 5 bases; J trimming: 4 bases; junction bases outside the gene matches: 4. Germline V CDR1 and CDR2: SGHTA, FQGNSA. The CDR3 is made up of 13 amino acids. The CDR3 spells CASSVGTRYEQYF. The CDR3 nucleotides are TGTGCCAGCAGCGTCGGGACTAGATACGAGCAGTACTTC.

The V and J genes are TRBV28 and TRBJ2-7, with D perhaps TRBD1 (5 bases). V was pared by 7 bases and J by 2 bases, with 9 bases between. The CDR3 spans 12 residues. Germline-derived CDR1 and CDR2 are MDHEN and SYDVKM. CDR3 loop: CASKGLPYEQYF. In DNA, the CDR3 is TGTGCCAGCAAGGGGCTTCCCTACGAGCAGTACTTC. The whole variable domain, remainder taken from reference TRBV28 and TRBJ2-7, is DVKVTQSSRYLVKRTGEKVFLECVQDMDHENMFWYRQDPGLGLRLIYFSYDVKMKEKGDIPEGYSVSREKKERFSLILESASTNQTSMYLCASKGLPYEQYFGPGTRLTVT.

The rearrangement links TRBV6-2 or TRBV6-3 to TRBJ2-1; TRBD2 matches 8 bases. J gave up 5 bases and V 5 bases, and 17 bases lay outside the gene matches. This CDR3 is 18 amino acids long. Germline V gene sequence: CDR1 MNHEY, CDR2 SVGEGT. CDR3: CASSMGYVTSAPDNEQFF. The CDR3 DNA reads TGTGCCAGCAGTATGGGTTACGTGACTAGCGCACCGGACAATGAGCAGTTCTTC.

The J gene is TRBJ1-6, the V gene TRBV28; D call uncertain. V gave up 5 bases and J gave up 7 bases, with 12 bases separating them. The CDR3 consists of 14 residues. Per germline, CDR1 MDHEN and CDR2 SYDVKM. In nucleotides, the CDR3 is TGTGCCAGCAGTCCCGGGGTGTTGAATTCACCCCTCCACTTT. Translating gives CASSPGVLNSPLHF.

The chain has TRBV24-1 and TRBJ2-3; TRBD1 matches at 7 bases. Germline CDR1 reads KGHDR; CDR2 reads SFDVKD. Trimming at V came to 0 bases and at J to 4 bases, leaving 12 bases not matched to a gene. The CDR3 covers 18 residues. This CDR3 reads CATSDLRLTGRGSDTQYF. Here the CDR3 DNA reads TGTGCCACCAGTGATTTGAGACTGACAGGGAGAGGGTCAGATACGCAGTATTTT.

This clone was found a few times. The chain has TRBV30 and TRBJ2-1; 15 positions agree with TRBD2. The V gene end was trimmed by 4 bases and the J gene end by 9 bases; junction bases not matched to a gene: 7. The germline CDR1 and CDR2 sequences are GTSNPN and SVGIG (reference sequence). This CDR3 comprises 15 residues. The CDR3 reads CAWTPGLAGGFEQFF. The CDR3 coding sequence is TGTGCCTGGACCCCGGGACTAGCGGGAGGTTTTGAGCAGTTCTTC.

The chain joins TRBV2 to TRBJ2-1, with 12 bases that match TRBD2. Trimming removed 7 bases from V and 4 bases from J; junction bases left unmatched: 5. The germline CDR1 and CDR2 sequences are SNHLY and FYNNEI. CDR3 size: 15 residues. CDR3 amino acids: CASTSGRALYNEQFF. CDR3 DNA: TGTGCCAGCACTAGCGGGAGGGCCTTATACAATGAGCAGTTCTTC.

This sequence joins TRBV11-2 and TRBJ2-1; 7 bases agree with TRBD2. The germline V gene encodes CDR1 SGHAT and CDR2 FQNNGV. The CDR3 contains 15 residues. V was pared by 5 bases and J by 0 bases, with 4 bases of the junction left unmatched. CDR3 bases: TGTGCCAGCAGCCCCCGGACTAGCTCCTACAATGAGCAGTTCTTC. Translation: CASSPRTSSYNEQFF. The whole variable domain, remainder taken from reference TRBV11-2 and TRBJ2-1, is EAGVAQSPRYKIIEKRQSVAFWCNPISGHATLYWYQQILGQGPKLLIQFQNNGVVDDSQLPKDRFSAERLKGVDSTLKIQPAKLEDSAVYLCASSPRTSSYNEQFFGPGTRLTVL.

The gene calls are TRBV7-9 and TRBJ2-7; 8 nucleotides match TRBD2. Unmatched junction bases numbered 7, after V lost 6 bases and J lost 3 bases. CDR1 SEHNR and CDR2 FQNEAQ come from the germline V gene (reference sequence). This CDR3 spans 14 amino acids. In DNA form, the CDR3 reads TGTGCCAGCAGAGAAACCGGGACTAGCTACGAGCAGTACTTC. This translates into CASRETGTSYEQYF. The variable domain in full, with the rest retrieved from reference TRBV7-9 and TRBJ2-7, is DTGVSQNPRHKITKRGQNVTFRCDPISEHNRLYWYRQTLGQGPEFLTYFQNEAQLEKSRLLSDRFSAERPKGSFSTLEIQRTEQGDSAMYLCASRETGTSYEQYFGPGTRLTVT.

This chain joins TRBV9 and TRBJ1-2; D perhaps matches TRBD1 (6 bases). Trimming cost V 0 bases and J 7 bases, with 10 bases left between them. Looked up from germline, CDR1 is SGDLS and CDR2 is YYNGEE. The CDR3 has 13 residues. The CDR3 loop reads CASSVDRAGGYTF. Written as DNA, the CDR3 is TGTGCCAGCAGCGTAGACAGGGCAGGTGGCTACACCTTC.

The chain has TRBV6-5 and TRBJ2-5; TRBD2 aligns across 11 bases. This CDR3 comprises 15 residues. Trimming took 0 bases from V and 3 from J; bases not matched to a gene: 0. Looked up from germline, CDR1 is MNHEY and CDR2 is SVGAGI. CDR3 residues: CASSYSTSGKETQYF. The DNA for the CDR3 is TGTGCCAGCAGTTACTCGACTAGCGGGAAAGAGACCCAGTACTTC.

CDR3 sequence (DNA): TGTGCCAGCAGCCGATTAGGGGCGAACACTGAAGCTTTCTTT. Its protein is CASSRLGANTEAFF. The gene calls are TRBV7-9 and TRBJ1-1; D perhaps matches TRBD1 (5 bases). Trimming cost V 5 bases and J 1 base, with 11 bases left between them. Per the germline V gene, CDR1 is SEHNR and CDR2 is FQNEAQ (reference sequence). The CDR3 has 14 amino acids. The entire variable domain, with the rest obtained from reference TRBV7-9 and TRBJ1-1, is as follows: DTGVSQNPRHKITKRGQNVTFRCDPISEHNRLYWYRQTLGQGPEFLTYFQNEAQLEKSRLLSDRFSAERPKGSFSTLEIQRTEQGDSAMYLCASSRLGANTEAFFGQGTRLTVV.